The 21 T cell receptor beta chains listed next were all sequenced from one sample in a study of identical twins (TCRdb year 2016). To prepare the library, 5' RACE was applied. Sequencing took place on an Illumina HiSeq 2000. The raw public reads went through TCRdb reprocessing: fastp at Q25, MiXCR clone calling, in-frame beta chains kept. Every CDR3 protein is listed once, alongside the most common genes and DNA of its rows. For this sample there are 1.5 million or so distinct CDR3 sequences; under 35% appear just once. Approximately 0.25% of the sample goes to the ten largest clones. Material for sequencing was cord blood. The origin of the receptors is a newborn girl in good health.

The chain links TRBV12-3 or TRBV12-4 to TRBJ1-1, with 8 bases matching TRBD1. CDR3 length equals 16 residues. Trimming removed 4 bases from V and 3 bases from J; junction bases left unmatched: 10. The DNA for the CDR3 is TGTGCCAGCAGTTCGGGACAGGTTTGGTGGGACACTGAAGCTTTCTTT. This codes for CASSSGQVWWDTEAFF.

This clonotype was detected many times. The chain combines TRBV21-1 with TRBJ1-4; the table's D gene call, TRBD1, was not cross checked with the DNA. TRBV21-1 is annotated as a pseudogene. The CDR3 is 14 residues long. The CDR3 reads CASSTGQVNEKLFF. The CDR3 region has the DNA TGTGCCAGCAGCACCGGACAGGTTAATGAAAAACTGTTTTTT.

The CDR3 region is CASSGGGTEKLFF. For the CDR3, the DNA is TGTGCCAGCAGTGGGGGGGGTACTGAAAAACTGTTTTTT. The chain is built from TRBV25-1 and TRBJ1-4, with D tentatively TRBD1 (5 bases). Trimming stripped 4 bases from V and 7 bases from J, with 10 bases between. CDR3 length equals 13 residues. From germline, CDR1 is MGHDK and CDR2 SYGVNS.

For this clonotype: A junction boundary mismatches the germline segment, possibly from a read error. This chain connects TRBV27 to TRBJ2-7; the D is unclear. Germline lookup yields CDR1 MNHEY and CDR2 SMNVEV (reference sequence). The CDR3 runs 15 residues. The CDR3 sequence: CPSSLGSSYGYEQYF. The CDR3 region has the DNA TGTCCCAGCAGTTTGGGCTCCTCATATGGCTACGAGCAGTACTTC.

This sequence joins TRBV7-9 and TRBJ1-1; D might be TRBD1 (5 bases). CDR3 length equals 17 residues. Germline V gene lookup returns CDR1 SEHNR and CDR2 FQNEAQ (reference sequence). V gave up 1 base and J gave up 0 bases, with 15 bases separating them. The CDR3 region is CASSLDRQDNMNTEAFF. CDR3 nucleotides: TGTGCCAGCAGCTTAGACAGGCAGGACAACATGAACACTGAAGCTTTCTTT.

This rearrangement joins TRBV5-1 to TRBJ2-7; 12 bases agree with TRBD2. V lost 3 bases, J lost 2 bases, and 6 bases stayed unmatched. The CDR3 has 16 residues. CDR1 SGHRS and CDR2 YFSETQ come from the germline V gene. The CDR3 reads CASSSLLAGGPYEQYF. Written as DNA, the CDR3 is TGCGCCAGCAGCTCCCTACTAGCGGGAGGCCCCTACGAGCAGTACTTC.

There are many counts of this clonotype. The V and J genes are TRBV20-1 and TRBJ2-7; D unclear. Trimming shortened V by 6 bases and J by 4 bases, and 16 bases separated the two germline ends. The germline gives CDR1 DFQATT, CDR2 SNEGSKA (reference sequence). The CDR3 length is 13 residues. The CDR3 protein is CSAPGSLAYEQYF. In DNA form, the CDR3 reads TGCAGTGCCCCCGGGTCCTTAGCATACGAGCAGTACTTC.

This clonotype was detected a few times. The chain carries TRBV4-1 and TRBJ1-2, with D perhaps TRBD1 (5 bases). V was pared by 1 base and J by 4 bases, with 10 bases between. The CDR3 is 14 amino acids. The germline V gene has CDR1 MGHRA and CDR2 YSYEKL. The CDR3 coding sequence is TGCGCCAGCAGCCAAGGCTGGAGGGGCTATGGCTACACCTTC. Residues: CASSQGWRGYGYTF.

The rearrangement uses TRBV20-1 and TRBJ2-7, with D perhaps matching TRBD1 (6 bases). The V gene lost 5 bases and the J gene lost 1 base, with 12 bases spanning the gap. Germline CDR1 DFQATT, CDR2 SNEGSKA (reference sequence). The CDR3 length is 13 residues. DNA of the CDR3: TGCAGTGCTTTCTTAGGACAGTCCTACGAGCAGTACTTC. This gives the protein CSAFLGQSYEQYF.

A few counts support this clonotype. The rearrangement joins TRBV6-2 or TRBV6-3 to TRBJ1-5; maybe TRBD1 (6 bases). The V gene's germline CDR1 is MNHEY and CDR2 SVGEGT. V lost 6 bases to trimming and J lost 7 bases, with 16 bases between them. The CDR3 totals 14 residues. The CDR3 DNA follows: TGTGCCAGCAGGGATAACACACAGGGACAGCCCCAGCATTTT. Its translation is CASRDNTQGQPQHF.

The chain recombines TRBV7-8 with TRBJ1-1; 7 bases agree with TRBD1. This CDR3 is built from 14 residues. With 7 bases clipped from V and 2 bases from J, the junction kept 7 bases outside the gene matches. CDR1 and CDR2 (germline): SGHVS, FQNEAQ. CDR3 protein: CASTNRGLNTEAFF. The DNA for the CDR3 is TGTGCCAGCACCAACAGGGGCCTCAACACTGAAGCTTTCTTT.

This clonotype appeared many times. V usage is TRBV7-2 and J usage is TRBJ2-1, with D uncertain. Trimming removed 5 bases at V and 4 bases at J, with 6 bases between. The CDR3 has 12 amino acids. Germline CDR1 and CDR2: SGHTA and FQGNSA. CDR3 sequence: CASSPWYNEQFF. CDR3 DNA: TGTGCCAGCAGCCCTTGGTACAATGAGCAGTTCTTC.

The chain combines TRBV6-5 with TRBJ2-1; D perhaps matches TRBD1 (6 bases). Per the germline V gene, CDR1 is MNHEY and CDR2 is SVGAGI. Trimming shortened V by 6 bases and J by 4 bases, and 13 bases separated the two germline ends. The CDR3 runs 14 residues. The CDR3 protein is CASRRQALYNEQFF. Written as DNA, the CDR3 is TGTGCCAGCAGGCGACAGGCCTTATACAATGAGCAGTTCTTC.

The V and J genes are TRBV29-1 and TRBJ1-1; the D is unclear. Germline-derived CDR1 and CDR2 are SQVTM and ANQGSEA. The V gene lost 2 bases and the J gene lost 3 bases, with 7 bases spanning the gap. This CDR3 region has 12 residues. CDR3 sequence (DNA): TGCAGCGTTGAATGGCAAGACACTGAAGCTTTCTTT. Amino acid sequence: CSVEWQDTEAFF. The full variable domain, rest sourced from reference TRBV29-1 and TRBJ1-1, is SAVISQKPSRDICQRGTSLTIQCQVDSQVTMMFWYRQQPGQSLTLIATANQGSEATYESGFVIDKFPISRPNLTFSTLTVSNMSPEDSSIYLCSVEWQDTEAFFGQGTRLTVV.

The rearrangement links TRBV12-3 or TRBV12-4 to TRBJ1-2; perhaps TRBD1 as D (6 bases). Trimming took 7 bases from V and 4 from J, leaving 16 bases between them. The CDR3 has 14 amino acids. The CDR3 loop is CASTSGVPIYGYTF. For the CDR3, the DNA is TGTGCCAGCACCTCAGGGGTGCCTATCTATGGCTACACCTTC.

This chain uses TRBV13 with TRBJ2-3; 11 bases agree with TRBD2. CDR3 length: 18 residues. The germline V gene encodes CDR1 PRHDT and CDR2 FYEKMQ (reference sequence). Trimming removed 3 bases from V and 2 bases from J; junction bases left unmatched: 10. The CDR3 loop is CASSLLAGGRMDTDTQYF. CDR3 DNA: TGTGCCAGCAGCTTGCTAGCGGGAGGAAGGATGGACACAGATACGCAGTATTTT.

This clonotype was counted between two and nine times. This rearrangement joins TRBV2 to TRBJ2-5; 8 bases fit TRBD2. Germline V gene data show CDR1 as SNHLY and CDR2 as FYNNEI. This CDR3 contains 15 residues. Unmatched junction bases numbered 6, after V lost 5 bases and J lost 1 base. Here the CDR3 reads CASSPWTSSQETQYF. The CDR3 DNA reads TGTGCCAGCAGTCCTTGGACTAGCAGCCAAGAGACCCAGTACTTC.

The chain recombines TRBV20-1 with TRBJ2-3, with D tentatively TRBD2 (5 bases). Germline V lookup: CDR1 DFQATT, CDR2 SNEGSKA (reference sequence). The CDR3 totals 13 residues. The ends were cut back, 7 bases at V and 1 base at J, with 12 bases in the middle. CDR3 protein: CSGTVGGTDTQYF. For the CDR3, the DNA is TGCAGTGGGACCGTCGGGGGCACAGATACGCAGTATTTT.

This clonotype was found a few times. The J gene is TRBJ2-3, the V gene TRBV20-1, with D unresolved. Germline loops: CDR1 DFQATT, CDR2 SNEGSKA (reference sequence). The ends were cut back, 1 base at V and 4 bases at J, with 12 bases in the middle. This CDR3 spans 14 amino acids. DNA of the CDR3: TGCAGTGCTAGAGGGCCGGTAGGACCAGATACGCAGTATTTT. It is translated as CSARGPVGPDTQYF.

This clonotype was recorded at least ten times. The rearrangement links TRBV12-3 or TRBV12-4 to TRBJ2-3; 7 positions match TRBD1. J was trimmed by 2 bases and V by 8 bases; bases with no gene match: 7. The CDR3 loop spans 14 amino acids. CDR3 region: CASERDSTTDTQYF. The CDR3 bases are TGTGCCAGCGAGAGGGACAGCACCACAGATACGCAGTATTTT.

V usage is TRBV5-1 and J usage is TRBJ2-7, with D hard to call. The V end was cut by 3 bases, the J end by 2 bases, with 9 bases between. This CDR3 spans 13 amino acids. Germline loops: CDR1 SGHRS, CDR2 YFSETQ. CDR3 bases: TGCGCCAGCAGCTGGCAGTGGACCTACGAGCAGTACTTC. This gives the protein CASSWQWTYEQYF.